This is a list of T cell receptor beta chains from one sample in a study of cytomegalovirus exposure and HLA in healthy donors. The protocol was immunoSEQ multiplex PCR, while the TCRdb copy is restricted to in-frame clones and leaves out a portion. The sample contains 150,000 to 200,000 clones, about nine tenths of which appear only once. The material sequenced was PBMCs. The receptors come from a boy between 2 and 15 years old in good health and CMV-seronegative. Both conserved end residues are part of each CDR3. The order of the fields is clone size, D gene, J gene, V gene, CDR3 protein, CDR3 DNA. D genes are given only for firm matches. The size field is filled for only some rows; it gives once, few, many or a size class.

abundance: NA
d_gene: NA
j_gene: TRBJ1-6
v_gene: TRBV4-1
CDR3aa: CASSQEGGSAYSPLHF
CDR3nt: TGCGCCAGCAGCCAAGAAGGAGGGAGCGCGTATTCACCCCTCCACTTT

abundance: NA
d_gene: NA
j_gene: TRBJ2-7
v_gene: TRBV7-6
CDR3aa: CASSLAEFYEQYF
CDR3nt: TGTGCCAGCAGCTTAGCTGAGTTTTACGAGCAGTACTTC

abundance: NA
d_gene: TRBD1
j_gene: TRBJ2-1
v_gene: TRBV29-1
CDR3aa: CSAGDSYNEQFF
CDR3nt: TGCAGCGCCGGGGACAGCTACAATGAGCAGTTCTTC

abundance: once
d_gene: TRBD2
j_gene: TRBJ2-1
v_gene: TRBV28
CDR3aa: CASSLSRGGLYNEQFF
CDR3nt: TGTGCCAGCAGTTTATCTCGGGGGGGACTTTACAATGAGCAGTTCTTC

abundance: NA
d_gene: TRBD1
j_gene: TRBJ1-3
v_gene: TRBV28
CDR3aa: CASSLAGQGGNTIYF
CDR3nt: TGTGCCAGCAGTTTAGCCGGACAGGGTGGAAACACCATATATTTT

abundance: NA
d_gene: NA
j_gene: TRBJ1-3
v_gene: TRBV30
CDR3aa: CAWKPVPASSVNTIYF
CDR3nt: TGTGCCTGGAAGCCGGTCCCCGCGTCCTCTGTGAACACCATATATTTT

abundance: NA
d_gene: TRBD1
j_gene: TRBJ1-1
v_gene: TRBV18
CDR3aa: CASSRLDRVTEAFF
CDR3nt: TGTGCCAGCTCACGCCTCGACAGGGTGACTGAAGCTTTCTTT

abundance: NA
d_gene: TRBD1
j_gene: TRBJ2-2
v_gene: TRBV10-3
CDR3aa: CAISEPQGAGTGELFF
CDR3nt: TGTGCCATCAGTGAGCCACAGGGGGCAGGGACCGGGGAGCTGTTTTTT

abundance: few
d_gene: NA
j_gene: TRBJ2-3
v_gene: TRBV4-1
CDR3aa: CASSQWGDADTQYF
CDR3nt: TGCGCCAGCAGCCAATGGGGGGACGCAGATACGCAGTATTTT

abundance: NA
d_gene: TRBD1
j_gene: TRBJ1-2
v_gene: TRBV11-2
CDR3aa: CASSATDRNYGYTF
CDR3nt: TGTGCCAGCAGCGCGACGGACAGGAACTATGGCTACACCTTC

abundance: NA
d_gene: NA
j_gene: TRBJ2-5
v_gene: TRBV5-1
CDR3aa: CASSLGVVGSQETQYF
CDR3nt: TGCGCCAGCAGCTTGGGGGTGGTGGGCAGTCAAGAGACCCAGTACTTC

abundance: NA
d_gene: NA
j_gene: TRBJ1-4
v_gene: TRBV19
CDR3aa: CASRTDSLVGEKLFF
CDR3nt: TGTGCCAGTAGGACTGACAGTTTGGTAGGAGAAAAACTGTTTTTT

abundance: few
d_gene: NA
j_gene: TRBJ2-7
v_gene: TRBV6-1
CDR3aa: CASSESGRTGMYF
CDR3nt: TGTGCCAGCAGTGAGAGTGGCCGGACGGGGATGTACTTC

abundance: NA
d_gene: NA
j_gene: TRBJ2-6
v_gene: TRBV13
CDR3aa: CASSPMGLGPSGANVLTF
CDR3nt: TGTGCCAGCAGCCCGATGGGGCTCGGGCCATCTGGGGCCAACGTCCTGACTTTC

abundance: NA
d_gene: TRBD1
j_gene: TRBJ2-7
v_gene: TRBV5-6
CDR3aa: CASRSTGGGDEQYF
CDR3nt: TGTGCCAGCCGCTCGACAGGGGGTGGCGACGAGCAGTACTTC

abundance: NA
d_gene: NA
j_gene: TRBJ2-5
v_gene: TRBV5-6
CDR3aa: CASSSRGQETQYF
CDR3nt: TGTGCCAGCAGCTCCAGGGGCCAAGAGACCCAGTACTTC

abundance: once
d_gene: NA
j_gene: TRBJ2-7
v_gene: TRBV4-1
CDR3aa: CASGSFYEQYF
CDR3nt: TGCGCCAGCGGCTCCTTTTACGAGCAGTACTTC

abundance: NA
d_gene: NA
j_gene: TRBJ1-1
v_gene: TRBV29-1
CDR3aa: CSVAQGGSTEAFF
CDR3nt: TGCAGCGTTGCCCAGGGCGGAAGCACTGAAGCTTTCTTT

abundance: NA
d_gene: NA
j_gene: TRBJ1-3
v_gene: TRBV6-5
CDR3aa: CASRPEAGAGNTIYF
CDR3nt: TGTGCCAGCAGGCCAGAGGCAGGGGCTGGAAACACCATATATTTT

abundance: NA
d_gene: NA
j_gene: TRBJ2-1
v_gene: TRBV10-1
CDR3aa: CASSEYRGGEQFF
CDR3nt: TGCGCCAGCAGTGAGTACAGGGGGGGTGAGCAGTTCTTC

abundance: NA
d_gene: NA
j_gene: TRBJ1-3
v_gene: TRBV4-1
CDR3aa: CASRSYRANSGNTIYF
CDR3nt: TGCGCCAGCAGGAGTTACAGGGCTAACTCTGGAAACACCATATATTTT

abundance: NA
d_gene: NA
j_gene: TRBJ2-3
v_gene: TRBV9
CDR3aa: CASSVWGGATDTQYF
CDR3nt: TGTGCCAGCAGCGTGTGGGGGGGGGCAACAGATACGCAGTATTTT

abundance: NA
d_gene: NA
j_gene: TRBJ1-1
v_gene: TRBV10-3
CDR3aa: CAIARAMNTEAFF
CDR3nt: TGTGCCATCGCGCGCGCGATGAACACTGAAGCTTTCTTT

abundance: once
d_gene: TRBD1
j_gene: TRBJ1-2
v_gene: TRBV15
CDR3aa: CATRNRDRDGYTF
CDR3nt: TGTGCCACCAGGAACAGGGACAGGGATGGCTACACCTTC

abundance: few
d_gene: TRBD1
j_gene: TRBJ1-1
v_gene: TRBV7-6
CDR3aa: CASSPDRGSTEAFF
CDR3nt: TGTGCCAGCAGCCCTGACAGGGGGAGCACTGAAGCTTTCTTT

abundance: NA
d_gene: NA
j_gene: TRBJ2-7
v_gene: TRBV11-2
CDR3aa: CASSLATGVYEQYF
CDR3nt: TGTGCCAGCAGCTTAGCTACGGGAGTCTACGAGCAGTACTTC

abundance: once
d_gene: NA
j_gene: TRBJ2-5
v_gene: TRBV20-1
CDR3aa: CSARLKETQYF
CDR3nt: TGCAGTGCTAGATTAAAAGAGACCCAGTACTTC

abundance: NA
d_gene: TRBD2
j_gene: TRBJ2-3
v_gene: TRBV6-6
CDR3aa: CASRTGLAGPTDTQYF
CDR3nt: TGTGCCAGCAGAACGGGGCTAGCGGGGCCCACAGATACGCAGTATTTT

abundance: NA
d_gene: TRBD2
j_gene: TRBJ2-1
v_gene: TRBV7-9
CDR3aa: CSSSPTSGYSYNEQFF
CDR3nt: TGTTCCAGCAGCCCGACTAGCGGGTACTCCTACAATGAGCAGTTCTTC

abundance: NA
d_gene: NA
j_gene: TRBJ2-7
v_gene: TRBV5-6
CDR3aa: CASSLAYEQYF
CDR3nt: TGTGCCAGCAGCTTGGCCTACGAGCAGTACTTC

abundance: NA
d_gene: TRBD2
j_gene: TRBJ2-7
v_gene: TRBV25-1
CDR3aa: CASRARTSGPYEQYF
CDR3nt: TGTGCCAGCAGAGCTCGGACTAGCGGCCCCTACGAGCAGTACTTC